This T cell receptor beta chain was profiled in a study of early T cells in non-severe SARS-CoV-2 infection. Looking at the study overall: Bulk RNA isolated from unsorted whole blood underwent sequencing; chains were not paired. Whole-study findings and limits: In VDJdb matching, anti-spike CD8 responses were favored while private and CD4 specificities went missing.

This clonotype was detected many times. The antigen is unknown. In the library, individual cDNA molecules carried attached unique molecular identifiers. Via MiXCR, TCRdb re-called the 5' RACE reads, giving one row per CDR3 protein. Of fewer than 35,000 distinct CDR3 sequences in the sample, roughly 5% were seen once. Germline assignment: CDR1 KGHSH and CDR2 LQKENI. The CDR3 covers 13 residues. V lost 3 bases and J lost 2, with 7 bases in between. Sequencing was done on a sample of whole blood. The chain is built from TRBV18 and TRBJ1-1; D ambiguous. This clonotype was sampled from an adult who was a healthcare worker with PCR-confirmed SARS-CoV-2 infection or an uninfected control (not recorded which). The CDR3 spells CASSPSGNTEAFF. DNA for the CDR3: TGTGCCAGCTCACCCTCGGGTAACACTGAAGCTTTCTTT.